This TCR beta chain was recovered during a study of T cell clonality in common variable immunodeficiency. Study results and limitations: Reportedly, TCR beta sequences from common variable immunodeficiency showed fewer deletions and N-nucleotide insertions. CVID subjects showed higher TCRbeta clonality than healthy controls.

CVID and control samples used equivalent genomic DNA input. TCRdb keeps only in-frame clones here, not all; method: immunoSEQ multiplex PCR. Singletons are absent from the sample, which has some 60,000 clones. Germline lookup yields CDR1 GTSNPN and CDR2 SVGIG (reference sequence). V was clipped by 6 bases and J by 4 bases, with 17 bases between them. The CDR3 consists of 14 residues. This clone was counted ten times or more. The antigen is unknown. The read falls 3 residues short of the CDR3 end, and the missing part is taken from the germline J gene. Patients and controls were mostly of Caucasian heritage.

The source is a person aged 18 to 69 in good health. J is TRBJ2-3 and V is TRBV30; tentative D call: TRBD2 (7 bases). Material: peripheral blood mononuclear cells. The DNA read from the CDR3 is TGTGCCTGTCACTCGAGGGGGGGGGCAGATACG. This encodes CACHSRGGADT. The entire CDR3 sequence reads CACHSRGGADTQYF.